What follows describes a single TCR beta chain. As yet, its antigen is unknown. The CDR3 extends over 12 amino acids. In germline, CDR1 is SGHDT, CDR2 YYEEEE. V lost 6 bases and J 9 bases, leaving 10 bases between the germline ends. TCRdb's copy holds only in-frame clones and misses some; the assay was immunoSEQ multiplex PCR. The sample records 150,000 to 200,000 clones, roughly 86% being singletons. This entry comes from a study of T cell responses to AZD1222 COVID-19 vaccine. For the study at large: The study pooled second doses at about 4 or about 12 weeks.

Findings and caveats of the study: Vaccine-related CD4 TCRs covered spike, predominating at 160-218 and 743-854. Of the AZD1222 recipients, only five to seven were seropositive at baseline. Among spike-specific TCRs, nearly half reportedly target unmutated variant regions.

The TCR was taken from an adult in good health. The chain joins TRBV5-6 to TRBJ1-6; a possible D gene is TRBD1 (5 bases). The sample in question was peripheral blood, obtained on day 0 of AZD1222 vaccination. CDR3 in amino acids: CASTGTSSPLHF. CDR3 in DNA: TGTGCCAGCACCGGGACCTCTTCACCCCTCCACTTT. Full variable domain (rest looked up from reference TRBV5-6 and TRBJ1-6): DAGVTQSPTHLIKTRGQQVTLRCSPKSGHDTVSWYQQALGQGPQFIFQYYEEEERQRGNFPDRFSGHQFPNYSSELNVNALLLGDSALYLCASTGTSSPLHFGNGTRLTVT.